This entry lists 4 T cell receptor beta chains sequenced from one sample in a study of post-analysis software for immune sequencing data. General study results and limits: In patients, 4 to 6 TRBV segments were more frequent than in controls, with TRBV5-6, TRBV5-1 and TRBV20-1 among them.

Unique molecular identifiers had been added to the TCR beta cDNA libraries. One entry per CDR3 protein, called by TCRdb with MiXCR from the PCR reads. The sample lists under 900,000 distinct CDR3 sequences; about 57% were seen once. Antigens for these TCRs are unknown. The material sequenced was blood. All receptors derive from a girl aged 10-17 years with multiple sclerosis.

The rearrangement joins TRBV7-2 to TRBJ2-1, with D possibly being TRBD1 (5 bases). This CDR3 contains 15 residues. Germline loops: CDR1 SGHTA, CDR2 FQGNSA. The V and J ends lost 0 bases and 8 bases respectively, with 14 bases between them. CDR3 DNA: TGTGCCAGCAGCTTAGCGGGCGTGCAGGGCTATGAGCAGTTCTTC. It is translated as CASSLAGVQGYEQFF.

This rearrangement joins TRBV29-1 to TRBJ1-4; the match to TRBD1 covers 10 bases. This CDR3 has 13 residues. In germline, CDR1 is SQVTM, CDR2 ANQGSEA. J was trimmed by 6 bases and V by 7 bases; bases with no gene match: 5. The CDR3 reads CSGTGTGDEKLFF. Here the CDR3 DNA reads TGCAGCGGGACCGGGACAGGGGATGAAAAACTGTTTTTT.

The V gene is TRBV2, the J gene TRBJ2-7; 10 bases fit TRBD1. Germline trimming cut 6 bases from V and 1 base from J; bases unmatched to any gene: 6. Germline V lookup: CDR1 SNHLY, CDR2 FYNNEI. The CDR3 consists of 15 residues. CDR3: CASRPGQGISYEQYF. The CDR3 DNA is TGTGCCAGCAGGCCGGGACAGGGGATTTCCTACGAGCAGTACTTC.

This clonotype was counted between two and nine times. The chain uses TRBV29-1 and TRBJ2-3; no firm D call. Germline V gene data show CDR1 as SQVTM and CDR2 as ANQGSEA. V lost 4 bases to trimming and J lost 4 bases, with 12 bases between them. This CDR3 region has 13 residues. The CDR3 sequence is CSVGVLRPDTQYF. CDR3 DNA: TGCAGCGTTGGAGTCCTTCGTCCAGATACGCAGTATTTT.